This T cell receptor beta chain came from a study of control samples from healthy donors and cancer patients. Sequenced by immunoSEQ multiplex PCR; TCRdb stores in-frame clones only, minus some. The data hold about 12,000 clones, with 70% to 90% observed a single time. With 7 bases clipped from V and 2 bases from J, the junction kept 11 bases outside the gene matches. CDR3 length: 16 amino acids. Per germline, CDR1 SEHNR and CDR2 FQNEAQ (reference sequence). The V call is TRBV7-9, the J call TRBJ2-1, with 7 bases identical to TRBD2. The specimen sequenced was formalin-fixed, paraffin-embedded tissue. The TCR comes from a male donor with melanoma. DNA of the CDR3: TGTGCCAGCAACCTACACGCGGCGGGGGCCTACAATGAGCAGTTCTTC. This gives the protein CASNLHAAGAYNEQFF.